This TCR beta chain came from a study of T-cell memory formation after mild COVID-19. This clonotype was counted between two and nine times. TCRdb itself ran the 5' RACE reads through MiXCR, one entry per CDR3 protein. The sample lists approximately 100,000 distinct CDR3 sequences; around 10% were seen once. V lost 5 bases and J lost 2, with 15 bases in between. Germline V CDR1 and CDR2: LNHNV, YYDKDF (reference sequence). This CDR3 region has 15 residues. This TCR was sampled from a man younger than 35 who had mild COVID-19 (a few samples of this study predate the infection). Cell type and time point are not known. The source material was PBMCs or a T cell subset sorted from them (not recorded which). V gene TRBV15 combines with J gene TRBJ2-5; tentatively, D is TRBD1 (7 bases). In DNA, the CDR3 is TGTGCCACCAGCCCCCGGGGGACAGCACAAGAGACCCAGTACTTC. It codes for CATSPRGTAQETQYF.